A selection of T cell receptor beta chains follows, all from one sample in a study of patients and donors after allogeneic stem cell transplantation. TCRdb analysed the RT-PCR reads with MiXCR anew, one entry per CDR3 protein. The sample holds hundreds of thousands of distinct CDR3 sequences, approximately 16% seen once. Sequences were obtained from blood, either unsorted or a sorted T cell fraction (not recorded which). All receptors come from a human donor who was either an allogeneic HSCT recipient or a stem cell or donor lymphocyte infusion donor (not recorded which). It is not recorded whose cells these are; they may come from a transplant donor. Each CDR3 is given with its conserved first and last residue. The order of the fields is V gene, clone size, J gene, D gene, CDR3 protein, CDR3 DNA. The D gene is left open where the match is weak. Size values are once, few and many counts, or a class for expanded clones, and some rows have none.

TRBV5-6,few,TRBJ1-6,.,CASSFATGHGNSPLHF,TGTGCCAGCAGCTTCGCGACAGGACATGGGAATTCACCCCTCCACTTT
TRBV9,few,TRBJ2-1,TRBD2,CASSVKASGSMGNEQFF,TGTGCCAGCAGCGTAAAGGCTAGCGGGAGTATGGGCAATGAGCAGTTCTTC
TRBV5-6,many,TRBJ2-1,.,CASSLARDLYNEQFF,TGTGCCAGCAGCTTGGCAAGGGACCTATACAATGAGCAGTTCTTC
TRBV12-3/TRBV12-4,few,TRBJ2-7,TRBD1,CASSLGQKRGSYEQYF,TGTGCCAGCAGTTTGGGACAGAAACGTGGCTCCTACGAGCAGTACTTC
TRBV20-1,.,TRBJ2-7,TRBD1,CSASGQGPSYEQYF,TGCAGTGCTAGCGGACAGGGGCCCTCCTACGAGCAGTACTTC
TRBV5-6,few,TRBJ1-5,TRBD1,CASRTIWGRQGSQPQHF,TGTGCCAGCAGGACAATCTGGGGCCGACAGGGATCTCAGCCCCAGCATTTT
TRBV5-1,.,TRBJ2-5,TRBD2,CASSLGTSGKTSQETQYF,TGCGCCAGCAGCTTGGGGACTAGCGGGAAGACAAGCCAAGAGACCCAGTACTTC
TRBV18,few,TRBJ1-2,TRBD1,CASSPRTGQNYGYTF,TGTGCCAGCTCACCAAGGACAGGGCAGAACTATGGCTACACCTTC
TRBV7-9,.,TRBJ1-4,.,CASTRAGTFDEKLFF,TGTGCCAGCACCCGTGCGGGGACATTCGATGAAAAACTGTTTTTT
TRBV11-1,.,TRBJ2-7,TRBD1,CASSLDSDRAYEQYF,TGTGCCAGCAGCTTAGACAGTGACAGGGCGTACGAGCAGTACTTC
TRBV7-9,few,TRBJ2-1,TRBD2,CASSLKREVSYNEQFF,TGTGCCAGCAGTCTCAAGCGGGAGGTCTCCTACAATGAGCAGTTCTTC
TRBV12-3/TRBV12-4,few,TRBJ2-1,.,CASSPAGYQFF,TGTGCCAGCAGTCCCGCGGGGTACCAGTTCTTC
TRBV12-3/TRBV12-4,many,TRBJ2-3,TRBD2,CASSPGLAGVTDTQYF,TGTGCCAGCAGCCCCGGACTAGCGGGGGTCACAGATACGCAGTATTTT
TRBV6-2/TRBV6-3,.,TRBJ2-7,.,CASSYLTAYEQYF,TGTGCCAGCAGTTACTTGACAGCGTACGAGCAGTACTTC
TRBV6-5,few,TRBJ1-1,.,CASSYARGGNTEAFF,TGTGCCAGCAGTTACGCTAGGGGTGGGAACACTGAAGCTTTCTTT
TRBV14,few,TRBJ2-3,TRBD2,CASSQDPRSGGPDTQYF,TGTGCCAGCAGCCAAGATCCCCGGAGCGGGGGGCCAGATACGCAGTATTTT
TRBV27,.,TRBJ2-7,.,CASSYGIDSYEQYF,TGTGCCAGCAGTTACGGCATCGACTCCTACGAGCAGTACTTC
TRBV10-3,.,TRBJ1-4,.,CASQGALSNEKLFF,TGTGCCAGCCAAGGGGCACTTTCTAATGAAAAACTGTTTTTT
TRBV29-1,many,TRBJ2-5,.,CSVEYLGVDQETQYF,TGCAGCGTTGAATACTTAGGGGTCGACCAAGAGACCCAGTACTTC
TRBV9,.,TRBJ2-3,.,CASSVESGVTDTQYF,TGTGCCAGCAGCGTAGAAAGCGGCGTCACAGATACGCAGTATTTT
TRBV5-1,few,TRBJ2-7,.,CASSFQRGEQYF,TGCGCCAGCAGCTTCCAGAGGGGCGAGCAGTACTTC
TRBV27,.,TRBJ2-1,TRBD2,CASRTGLAARNEQFF,TGTGCCAGCCGGACCGGACTAGCGGCGAGAAATGAGCAGTTCTTC
TRBV5-1,.,TRBJ2-7,.,CASSSSGRGYEQYF,TGCGCCAGCAGCTCGTCCGGCAGGGGCTACGAGCAGTACTTC
TRBV23-1,once,TRBJ1-5,.,CARPGPHLKNSNQPQHF,TGCGCCCGCCCGGGGCCACACCTAAAAAATAGCAATCAGCCCCAGCATTTT
TRBV7-8,.,TRBJ2-2,TRBD2,CASSLKVAGVTGELFF,TGTGCCAGCAGCTTAAAAGTAGCGGGAGTTACCGGGGAGCTGTTTTTT
TRBV7-9,few,TRBJ2-7,TRBD1,CASSPLGRGRVSYEQYF,TGTGCCAGCAGCCCCCTTGGAAGGGGGCGGGTCTCCTACGAGCAGTACTTC